Shown below are 25 T cell receptor beta chains from a single sample sequenced in a study of cytomegalovirus exposure and HLA in healthy donors. It was with 60 Vbeta and 13 Jbeta primers that the PCR ran. The method was immunoSEQ multiplex PCR; TCRdb's version includes in-frame clones alone and lacks a portion of them. This table holds around 180,000 clones, 70% to 90% found once. The material sequenced was PBMCs. The receptors originated from a male donor in good health and CMV-seronegative.

In DNA form, the CDR3 reads TGTGCCAGCAGCTTGGCCAGCTGGGGGCTAGGGTATAGCAATCAGCCCCAGCATTTT. It codes for CASSLASWGLGYSNQPQHF. The rearrangement links TRBV5-6 to TRBJ1-5; perhaps TRBD1 as D (6 bases). Per germline, CDR1 SGHDT and CDR2 YYEEEE. The CDR3 extends over 19 amino acids. The V and J ends lost 0 bases and 0 bases respectively, with 19 bases between them.

J is TRBJ1-2 and V is TRBV6-1; no reliable D call. Germline lookup yields CDR1 MNHNS and CDR2 SASEGT. V lost 6 bases to trimming and J lost 4 bases, with 12 bases between them. This CDR3 is 13 amino acids long. The CDR3 DNA is TGTGCCAGCAGCGTCGGGATCCTCTATGGCTACACCTTC. Encoded protein: CASSVGILYGYTF.

The chain links TRBV30 to TRBJ2-5; D is ambiguous. From germline, CDR1 is GTSNPN and CDR2 SVGIG (reference sequence). V gave up 2 bases and J gave up 3 bases, with 7 bases separating them. The CDR3 totals 12 residues. The CDR3 DNA reads TGTGCCTGGAGTATCTCTGAAGAGACCCAGTACTTC. This translates into CAWSISEETQYF.

The J gene is TRBJ2-5, the V gene TRBV19; maybe TRBD1 (5 bases). V was cut by 5 bases and J by 3 bases, with 10 bases left in between. The CDR3 has 13 amino acids. Germline V lookup: CDR1 LNHDA, CDR2 SQIVND (reference sequence). CDR3 nucleotides: TGTGCCAGTAGTGTTGACAGTGAAGAGACCCAGTACTTC. Amino acids: CASSVDSEETQYF.

This clone appeared once. In DNA form, the CDR3 reads TGTGCCAGCAGTTTCCAAGGGAGCACCTACGAGCAGTACTTC. Its translation is CASSFQGSTYEQYF. This chain links TRBV27 with TRBJ2-7; D perhaps matches TRBD2 (5 bases). Trimming stripped 3 bases from V and 2 bases from J, with 11 bases between. This CDR3 has 14 amino acids. Germline V lookup: CDR1 MNHEY, CDR2 SMNVEV (reference sequence).

This clone was seen just once. The chain uses TRBV2 and TRBJ2-2; 7 nucleotides agree with TRBD1. Germline V gives CDR1 SNHLY, CDR2 FYNNEI. The CDR3 consists of 14 residues. V was clipped by 4 bases and J by 7 bases; unmatched bases: 6. CDR3 in amino acids: CASSVDRVGGELFF. The CDR3 DNA sequence: TGTGCCAGCAGTGTCGACAGGGTGGGCGGGGAGCTGTTTTTT.

The V call is TRBV7-6, the J call TRBJ2-1; the match to TRBD2 covers 16 bases. The V and J ends lost 4 bases and 10 bases, in that order; junction bases with no gene match: 7. CDR3 length equals 16 residues. The germline gives CDR1 SGHVS, CDR2 FNYEAQ. CDR3 in amino acids: CASSSGLAGGALEQFF. CDR3 bases: TGTGCCAGCAGCTCGGGACTAGCGGGAGGGGCTCTAGAGCAGTTCTTC.

In nucleotides, the CDR3 is TGTGCCAGCAGCCAGGGGGGCGGGGGGGGACAAGAGACCCAGTACTTC. Translated, it gives CASSQGGGGGQETQYF. The rearrangement joins TRBV5-4 to TRBJ2-5; 9 nucleotides agree with TRBD2. The CDR3 covers 16 residues. The junction had 9 bases not matched to a gene; V was cut back by 4 bases and J by 2 bases. From germline, CDR1 is SGHNT and CDR2 YYREEE (reference sequence). Variable domain in full (rest from reference TRBV5-4 and TRBJ2-5): ETGVTQSPTHLIKTRGQQVTLRCSSQSGHNTVSWYQQALGQGPQFIFQYYREEENGRGNFPPRFSGLQFPNYSSELNVNALELDDSALYLCASSQGGGGGQETQYFGPGTRLLVL.

The chain couples TRBV6-4 to TRBJ1-6; D perhaps matches TRBD1 (5 bases). Germline CDR1 is MRHNA and CDR2 is SNTAGT. The CDR3 covers 14 residues. V was cut by 6 bases and J by 9 bases, with 15 bases left in between. The CDR3 loop is CASSVSPGGSPLHF. The CDR3 DNA follows: TGTGCCAGCAGCGTCTCCCCCGGGGGTTCACCCCTCCACTTT.

The chain has TRBV7-8 and TRBJ1-4, with a tentative D call TRBD1 (5 bases). Per germline, CDR1 SGHVS and CDR2 FQNEAQ. Trimming shortened V by 3 bases and J by 8 bases, and 19 bases separated the two germline ends. The CDR3 has 16 residues. CDR3 DNA sequence: TGTGCCAGCAGCTTCCCTTCGTCAGGGTTTCAGGAAAAACTGTTTTTT. Amino acid sequence: CASSFPSSGFQEKLFF.

The genes are TRBV28 and TRBJ1-5; D is undetermined. V was cut by 2 bases and J by 2 bases, with 10 bases left in between. Germline CDR1 MDHEN, CDR2 SYDVKM. This CDR3 has 15 residues. The CDR3 nucleotides are TGTGCCAGCAGTTTAACACAATCCGGCAATCAGCCCCAGCATTTT. Amino acids: CASSLTQSGNQPQHF.

This chain uses TRBV7-8 with TRBJ1-3; maybe TRBD1 (5 bases). Trimming removed 5 bases at V and 8 bases at J, with 16 bases between. The CDR3 contains 14 residues. Per germline, CDR1 SGHVS and CDR2 FQNEAQ. In DNA, the CDR3 is TGTGCCAGCAGCCCTGGCGGGGGGAAGCACACCATATATTTT. Translating it yields CASSPGGGKHTIYF.

The chain combines TRBV9 with TRBJ2-1; 9 nucleotides agree with TRBD2. CDR1 is SGDLS and CDR2 is YYNGEE in the germline V gene. V trimming: 4 bases; J trimming: 4 bases; junction bases outside the gene matches: 6. The CDR3 is 15 amino acids. This chain's CDR3 is CASSPMAGGYNEQFF. CDR3 DNA: TGTGCCAGCAGCCCAATGGCGGGGGGGTACAATGAGCAGTTCTTC.

This rearrangement joins TRBV5-1 to TRBJ2-1; 11 positions agree with TRBD2. Trimming at V came to 3 bases and at J to 10 bases, leaving 3 bases not matched to a gene. The CDR3 extends over 13 amino acids. CDR1 and CDR2 from the germline V gene are SGHRS and YFSETQ. The CDR3, as DNA: TGCGCCAGCAGCTCCCTAGCGGGAGGAGAGCAGTTCTTC. Protein: CASSSLAGGEQFF.

This clone was counted a few times. The DNA of the CDR3 is TGTGCCAGCAGTGATAACGGCGGGTACGAGCAGTACTTC. This codes for CASSDNGGYEQYF. The chain carries TRBV9 and TRBJ2-7; weak D call: TRBD2 (5 bases). Germline CDR1 reads SGDLS; CDR2 reads YYNGEE. Trimming pared 5 bases from V and 4 bases from J, leaving 13 bases between. The length of the CDR3 is 13 residues. Drawing the rest from reference TRBV9 and TRBJ2-7, the complete variable domain is DSGVTQTPKHLITATGQRVTLRCSPRSGDLSVYWYQQSLDQGLQFLIQYYNGEERAKGNILERFSAQQFPDLHSELNLSSLELGDSALYFCASSDNGGYEQYFGPGTRLTVT.

The rearrangement uses TRBV27 and TRBJ2-3, with 8 bases lining up with TRBD2. The ends lost 5 bases at V and 8 bases at J; junction bases unmatched: 12. The germline V gene has CDR1 MNHEY and CDR2 SMNVEV (reference sequence). The CDR3 sequence is 15 residues long. This CDR3 is CASSPQTSAEGTQYF. The CDR3, as DNA: TGTGCCAGCAGTCCGCAGACTAGCGCGGAGGGTACGCAGTATTTT.

Notes on this clone: Different DNA sequences within this sample yield the same CDR3. The gene calls are TRBV9 and TRBJ2-7; 7 bases are a match to TRBD1. The CDR3 has 14 amino acids. The trim removed 4 bases at V and 0 bases at J, leaving 4 bases unmatched. Per the germline V gene, CDR1 is SGDLS and CDR2 is YYNGEE. The CDR3 region is CASSSGTDSYEQYF. DNA of the CDR3: TGTGCCAGCAGCTCCGGGACAGACTCCTACGAGCAGTACTTC.

The chain couples TRBV9 to TRBJ2-7; 9 bases line up with TRBD1. Germline V CDR1 and CDR2: SGDLS, YYNGEE. V trimming: 0 bases; J trimming: 2 bases; junction bases outside the gene matches: 0. The CDR3 has 14 amino acids. The CDR3 is CASSVGDRAYEQYF. Written as DNA, the CDR3 is TGTGCCAGCAGCGTAGGGGACAGGGCCTACGAGCAGTACTTC.

V usage is TRBV19 and J usage is TRBJ2-2; TRBD2 aligns across 8 bases. Germline assignment: CDR1 LNHDA and CDR2 SQIVND (reference sequence). The CDR3 consists of 15 residues. V lost 4 bases, J lost 5 bases, and 6 bases stayed unmatched. The CDR3 coding sequence is TGTGCCAGTAGTACGTCCCCGGGGGGGACCGGGGAGCTGTTTTTT. As protein: CASSTSPGGTGELFF.

CDR3 loop: CASSWGTGDLRGTQYF. CDR3 DNA sequence: TGTGCCAGCAGCTGGGGGACAGGGGACTTAAGAGGGACCCAGTACTTC. The chain uses TRBV5-6 and TRBJ2-5; TRBD1 aligns across 10 bases. CDR3 length equals 16 residues. V dropped 3 bases and J dropped 7; count of bases not matched to a gene: 12. Germline V lookup: CDR1 SGHDT, CDR2 YYEEEE.

This chain uses TRBV19 with TRBJ1-1, with TRBD1 matching 7 bases. The CDR3 is 16 residues long. Germline CDR1 reads LNHDA; CDR2 reads SQIVND (reference sequence). V lost 5 bases and J lost 1; bases outside the gene matches: 10. In nucleotides, the CDR3 is TGTGCCAGTAGTCCAATCTTTCAGGGGGAGAACACTGAAGCTTTCTTT. Protein product: CASSPIFQGENTEAFF.

The V and J genes are TRBV29-1 and TRBJ2-7; TRBD2 might be the D (6 bases). This CDR3 has 14 amino acids. The germline V gene encodes CDR1 SQVTM and CDR2 ANQGSEA. The ends were cut back, 0 bases at V and 2 bases at J, with 11 bases in the middle. The CDR3 DNA reads as TGCAGCGTTGAAGATCCGGGACTCACCTACGAGCAGTACTTC. The encoded protein is CSVEDPGLTYEQYF.

The rearrangement joins TRBV4-3 to TRBJ2-2; 9 bases map to TRBD1. The CDR3 is made up of 16 amino acids. Per germline, CDR1 LGHNA and CDR2 YSLEER. With 0 bases clipped from V and 1 base from J, the junction kept 0 bases outside the gene matches. The CDR3 nucleotides read TGCGCCAGCAGCCAAGAGGGACAGGGGAACACCGGGGAGCTGTTTTTT. It is translated as CASSQEGQGNTGELFF.

V gene TRBV6-1 combines with J gene TRBJ2-7; D possibly corresponds to TRBD1 (5 bases). Trimming shortened V by 2 bases and J by 3 bases, and 26 bases separated the two germline ends. The CDR3 loop spans 19 amino acids. Germline CDR1 reads MNHNS; CDR2 reads SASEGT. CDR3 loop: CASSELWVGQGGSGYEQYF. The CDR3 bases are TGTGCCAGCAGTGAATTGTGGGTCGGTCAGGGTGGTTCCGGCTACGAGCAGTACTTC.

The genes are TRBV19 and TRBJ1-5; 11 bases align to TRBD1. Germline CDR1 reads LNHDA; CDR2 reads SQIVND (reference sequence). V shed 3 bases, J shed 6 bases, and the junction held 7 bases outside the gene matches. The CDR3 sequence is 16 residues long. CDR3 sequence: CASSMDRGRGSQPQHF. DNA for the CDR3: TGTGCCAGTAGTATGGACAGGGGGCGCGGGAGTCAGCCCCAGCATTTT. The variable domain in full, completed from reference TRBV19 and TRBJ1-5, reads DGGITQSPKYLFRKEGQNVTLSCEQNLNHDAMYWYRQDPGQGLRLIYYSQIVNDFQKGDIAEGYSVSREKKESFPLTVTSAQKNPTAFYLCASSMDRGRGSQPQHFGDGTRLSIL.